This T cell receptor (beta chain) was sequenced during a study of shared clonotypes between healthy human individuals. Positively selected for CCR7, the CD45RO-negative cells used as naive CD8 cells excluded terminally differentiated effector memory CD45RA+ cells. Assay execution took place at the deep level. Each cell subset's genomic DNA was divided evenly among several immunoSEQ plates. Only in-frame clones appear in the TCRdb table, and some are missing; sequencing was by immunoSEQ multiplex PCR. The sample holds roughly 650,000 clones, approximately 96% seen once. A note on this clone: Its antigen remains unknown.

Regarding the study as a whole: Few donors limited the genetic and exposure-history diversity represented.

The CDR3 length is 15 residues. CDR1 and CDR2 from the germline V gene are SEHNR and FQNEAQ (reference sequence). The junction had 4 bases not matched to a gene; V was cut back by 5 bases and J by 2 bases. The sequenced material came from naive CD8+ T cells sorted from blood. This clonotype was sampled from a woman aged 25 to 39 in good health. The rearrangement uses TRBV7-9 and TRBJ2-1; TRBD2 agrees at 9 bases. The CDR3 DNA sequence: TGTGCCAGCAGCCCCGTAGCGGGAGCCTACAATGAGCAGTTCTTC. Translated: CASSPVAGAYNEQFF.